The 20 T cell receptor beta chains below all came from one sample that was sequenced in a study of response to subunit inactivated influenza vaccine. TCRdb itself ran the RT-PCR reads through MiXCR, one entry per CDR3 protein. The profile shows 550,000 to 800,000 distinct CDR3 sequences, roughly 13% of them singletons. The sample in question was PBMCs from blood, obtained around 14 days before vaccination. Source of these receptors: a man aged 45-65 years who received an inactivated influenza vaccine.

The CDR3 sequence is CASSQPGQKNEKLFF. In nucleotides, the CDR3 is TGCGCCAGCAGCCAACCGGGACAGAAGAATGAAAAACTGTTTTTT. The chain links TRBV4-1 to TRBJ1-4, with 7 positions matching TRBD1. Germline V lookup: CDR1 MGHRA, CDR2 YSYEKL. Germline trimming cut 2 bases from V and 5 bases from J; bases unmatched to any gene: 5. The length of the CDR3 is 15 residues.

In this sample, this clonotype turned up a few times. The genes are TRBV3-1 and TRBJ2-7, with 9 bases matching TRBD1. The V segment lost 0 bases and the J segment 3 bases; nucleotides outside the gene matches: 9. Germline V gene data show CDR1 as LGHDT and CDR2 as YNNKEL (reference sequence). The CDR3 runs 17 residues. The CDR3 bases are TGTGCCAGCAGCCAAGATCCTCGGACAGGGGCAAACTACGAGCAGTACTTC. It specifies CASSQDPRTGANYEQYF.

The J gene is TRBJ2-3, the V gene TRBV24-1; 8 bases map to TRBD1. J gave up 2 bases and V 4 bases, and 4 bases lay outside the gene matches. There are 15 residues in the CDR3. Germline CDR1 reads KGHDR; CDR2 reads SFDVKD. CDR3 residues: CATSERTGITDTQYF. The CDR3 nucleotides are TGTGCCACCAGTGAGCGGACAGGGATCACAGATACGCAGTATTTT.

This clonotype has just a few counts. The V call is TRBV7-7, the J call TRBJ2-1, with 9 positions matching TRBD2. V shed 1 base, J shed 2 bases, and the junction held 3 bases outside the gene matches. The CDR3 is 16 residues long. Germline CDR1 reads SSHAT; CDR2 reads FNYEAQ (reference sequence). This CDR3 reads CASSLESGRPYNEQFF. As DNA, the CDR3 is TGTGCCAGCAGCTTAGAGAGCGGGAGGCCCTACAATGAGCAGTTCTTC.

CDR3 nucleotide sequence: TGCGCCAGCAGCTTGAGTGGGGGCGCAGGTAATCGGGGCCACGAGCAGTACTTC. Its protein product is CASSLSGGAGNRGHEQYF. V and J are TRBV5-1 and TRBJ2-7, with D perhaps TRBD1 (6 bases). CDR1 is SGHRS and CDR2 is YFSETQ in the germline V gene. The CDR3 has 18 amino acids. Trimming removed 1 base at V and 5 bases at J, with 25 bases between.

As DNA, the CDR3 is TGCAGCGTTCGGGTTATGGGGGTCACCGGGGAGCTGTTTTTT. Protein: CSVRVMGVTGELFF. V is TRBV29-1 and J is TRBJ2-2; D might be TRBD1 or TRBD2, each matching 5 bases. The germline CDR1 and CDR2 sequences are SQVTM and ANQGSEA. V shed 5 bases and J shed 4 bases, with 14 bases lying between them. CDR3 length: 14 amino acids.

This clonotype turned up a few times. This rearrangement joins TRBV4-2 to TRBJ2-1; 14 nucleotides line up with TRBD2. Germline-derived CDR1 and CDR2 are LGHNA and YNFKEQ. Germline trimming cut 3 bases from V and 7 bases from J; bases unmatched to any gene: 8. There are 17 residues in the CDR3. The CDR3, as DNA: TGTGCCAGCAGCCAGACTAGCGGGAGGGCCTACGTGAATGAGCAGTTCTTC. It specifies CASSQTSGRAYVNEQFF.

This clonotype was detected only a few times. V gene TRBV7-2 combines with J gene TRBJ2-1; TRBD1 agrees at 9 bases. The ends lost 5 bases at V and 7 bases at J; junction bases unmatched: 12. CDR1 is SGHTA and CDR2 is FQGNSA in the germline V gene. CDR3 size: 16 residues. CDR3 bases: TGTGCCAGCAGCCCCACGAAGGACAGGGGAGGGAATGAGCAGTTCTTC. Protein: CASSPTKDRGGNEQFF.

This clonotype came up a few times. The rearrangement joins TRBV28 to TRBJ1-1; 9 bases match TRBD1. Germline lookup yields CDR1 MDHEN and CDR2 SYDVKM. V trimming: 6 bases; J trimming: 5 bases; junction bases outside the gene matches: 7. There are 14 residues in the CDR3. The CDR3 DNA follows: TGTGCCAGCAGCCCCGGGGACAGGGTTACTGAAGCTTTCTTT. Translated: CASSPGDRVTEAFF.

The genes are TRBV12-3 or TRBV12-4 and TRBJ2-6, with 8 bases that match TRBD1. V shed 8 bases and J 5 bases; nucleotides not matched to a gene: 8. The CDR3 has 15 residues. Here the CDR3 DNA reads TGTGCCAGCTTCCCAGGGGGCGCCTGGGCCAACGTCCTGACTTTC. It is translated as CASFPGGAWANVLTF.

This clonotype was seen repeatedly, ten times or more. The chain joins TRBV9 to TRBJ2-1, with 7 bases identical to TRBD2. The V and J ends lost 0 bases and 4 bases, in that order; junction bases with no gene match: 7. Germline V gene lookup returns CDR1 SGDLS and CDR2 YYNGEE. This CDR3 is built from 16 residues. The CDR3: CASSVDPTSSYNEQFF. CDR3 bases: TGTGCCAGCAGCGTAGACCCGACTAGCTCATACAATGAGCAGTTCTTC.

This chain joins TRBV27 and TRBJ2-7, with D tentatively TRBD1 (6 bases). CDR3 size: 14 residues. The germline CDR1 and CDR2 sequences are MNHEY and SMNVEV (reference sequence). Between the trimmed V and J ends, which lost 6 bases and 4 bases, there was a span of 16 bases. CDR3: CASRTGTTGYEQYF. CDR3 in DNA: TGTGCCAGCAGAACCGGGACGACAGGATACGAGCAGTACTTC.

This clonotype was observed at least ten times. The J gene is TRBJ2-7, the V gene TRBV20-1; unclear D gene. In germline, CDR1 is DFQATT, CDR2 SNEGSKA (reference sequence). The CDR3 contains 11 residues. The V end lost 3 bases, the J end lost 5 bases, and 8 bases lay between the germline ends. The CDR3 is CSASPTHEQYF. The CDR3 DNA is TGCAGTGCTAGTCCCACCCACGAGCAGTACTTC.

This clonotype was seen repeatedly, ten times or more. Its ends do not fully match the called genes, so a read error is possible. The chain employs TRBV6-5 and TRBJ2-1; 10 bases are shared with TRBD2. CDR1 and CDR2 (germline): MNHEY, SVGAGI. The CDR3 totals 12 residues. The CDR3 protein is CASSSSGGAGIF. The CDR3 DNA reads as TGTGCCAGCTCTTCAAGCGGGGGGGCCGGCATCTTC.

The sample holds a few counts of this clonotype. The rearrangement joins TRBV4-1 to TRBJ1-6; D is perhaps TRBD1 (5 bases). The V gene lost 1 base and the J gene lost 11 bases, with 18 bases spanning the gap. This CDR3 contains 16 residues. Germline CDR1 MGHRA, CDR2 YSYEKL. The CDR3 sequence is CASSQVPPGSRAPLHF. The CDR3 nucleotides read TGCGCCAGCAGCCAAGTCCCTCCGGGTTCCAGGGCACCCCTCCACTTT.

This chain joins TRBV5-6 and TRBJ2-5, with 8 bases lining up with TRBD1. Germline CDR1 and CDR2: SGHDT and YYEEEE. The trim removed 3 bases at V and 5 bases at J, leaving 3 bases unmatched. This CDR3 contains 13 residues. The CDR3: CASSSDRVETQYF. For the CDR3, the DNA is TGTGCCAGCAGCTCGGACAGGGTTGAGACCCAGTACTTC.

This clonotype appeared a few times. This sequence joins TRBV18 and TRBJ2-2; perhaps TRBD1 as D (6 bases). This CDR3 region has 14 residues. Per germline, CDR1 KGHSH and CDR2 LQKENI. Trimming cost V 8 bases and J 2 bases, with 12 bases left between them. The CDR3 DNA sequence: TGTGCCAGCCCTTGGACAGAAAACACCGGGGAGCTGTTTTTT. Translation: CASPWTENTGELFF.

This sequence joins TRBV28 and TRBJ2-1; no clear D gene. The CDR3 is 11 residues long. The germline CDR1 and CDR2 sequences are MDHEN and SYDVKM. V was trimmed by 3 bases and J by 8 bases, leaving 5 bases between them. CDR3 in amino acids: CASSLHYEQFF. DNA for the CDR3: TGTGCCAGCAGTTTGCATTATGAGCAGTTCTTC.

This clonotype was counted between two and nine times. The chain uses TRBV6-2 or TRBV6-3 and TRBJ2-1; TRBD1 matches 7 bases. Germline values: CDR1 MNHEY, CDR2 SVGEGT. There are 15 residues in the CDR3. Trimming cost V 6 bases and J 2 bases; bases outside gene matches: 7. DNA for the CDR3: TGTGCCAGCAGACAACAGGGGAAGCCCTACAATGAGCAGTTCTTC. This codes for CASRQQGKPYNEQFF.

The chain recombines TRBV25-1 with TRBJ2-2, with D tentatively TRBD1 (6 bases). Germline V gene lookup returns CDR1 MGHDK and CDR2 SYGVNS. The CDR3 loop spans 15 amino acids. V was shortened by 2 bases and J by 1 base, with 8 bases between the two germline ends. CDR3 sequence (DNA): TGTGCCAGCAGTGAAGTCAGGGGGAACACCGGGGAGCTGTTTTTT. This gives the protein CASSEVRGNTGELFF.